A selection of T cell receptor beta chains follows, all from one sample in a study of identical twins. Via MiXCR, TCRdb re-called the 5' RACE reads, giving one row per CDR3 protein. In the table there are 200,000 or so distinct CDR3 sequences, 6% to 9% of which are singletons. The same specimen was also included in a second study, on yellow fever vaccine responses in identical twins.

Specimen: memory (CD45RO+) T cells sorted from blood. The source is a woman under 30 in good health. The CDR3 runs from the conserved cysteine through the conserved F or W. Not every row has a clone size; where given, it reads once, few, many or a size class.

J gene: TRBJ2-7; V gene: TRBV27; clone size: .; CDR3 protein: CASSLDSLSYEQYF
J gene: TRBJ2-3; V gene: TRBV20-1; clone size: .; CDR3 protein: CSARLASSTDTQYF
J gene: TRBJ2-2; V gene: TRBV9; clone size: few; CDR3 protein: CASSETTGTYTGELFF
J gene: TRBJ2-6; V gene: TRBV18; clone size: .; CDR3 protein: CASSPTGAFPGANVLTF
J gene: TRBJ2-7; V gene: TRBV7-2; clone size: .; CDR3 protein: CASSLEGTGGYEQYF
J gene: TRBJ2-1; V gene: TRBV29-1; clone size: many; CDR3 protein: CSVPTSGSTLEQFF
J gene: TRBJ2-1; V gene: TRBV15; clone size: many; CDR3 protein: CATSSVGSSYNEQFF
J gene: TRBJ2-1; V gene: TRBV5-1; clone size: .; CDR3 protein: CASSSADLGEQFF
J gene: TRBJ1-4; V gene: TRBV9; clone size: few; CDR3 protein: CASSGAGQYGEKLFF
J gene: TRBJ2-1; V gene: TRBV6-1; clone size: many; CDR3 protein: CASRSRGSSYNEQFF
J gene: TRBJ2-3; V gene: TRBV29-1; clone size: .; CDR3 protein: CSAPAAASTDTQYF
J gene: TRBJ2-5; V gene: TRBV11-2; clone size: many; CDR3 protein: CASSVLGAEETQYF
J gene: TRBJ2-5; V gene: TRBV7-8; clone size: .; CDR3 protein: CASSLFLSLTETQYF
J gene: TRBJ2-5; V gene: TRBV5-6; clone size: once; CDR3 protein: CASSPRTGETQYF
J gene: TRBJ2-1; V gene: TRBV11-3; clone size: .; CDR3 protein: CASSNRGSSYNEQFF
J gene: TRBJ2-3; V gene: TRBV27; clone size: .; CDR3 protein: CASSWAGFSTDTQYF
J gene: TRBJ1-2; V gene: TRBV27; clone size: few; CDR3 protein: CASSGGMRDGYTF
J gene: TRBJ2-3; V gene: TRBV29-1; clone size: .; CDR3 protein: CSVAEGADTQYF
J gene: TRBJ1-1; V gene: TRBV2; clone size: .; CDR3 protein: CASKPTGGGTRQMNTEAFF
J gene: TRBJ2-7; V gene: TRBV20-1; clone size: few; CDR3 protein: CSARDRPNNYEQYF
J gene: TRBJ2-2; V gene: TRBV5-5; clone size: .; CDR3 protein: CASSLSPGNTGELFF
J gene: TRBJ2-2; V gene: TRBV29-1; clone size: many; CDR3 protein: CSVGSDGELFF
J gene: TRBJ2-7; V gene: TRBV20-1; clone size: many; CDR3 protein: CSAGGVSGTSSYEQYF
J gene: TRBJ1-1; V gene: TRBV5-1; clone size: few; CDR3 protein: CASSVQGDGTEAFF
J gene: TRBJ1-1; V gene: TRBV7-2; clone size: few; CDR3 protein: CASSQRGRLMNTEAFF
J gene: TRBJ2-2; V gene: TRBV5-1; clone size: few; CDR3 protein: CASLPLPSVNTGELFF
J gene: TRBJ2-7; V gene: TRBV28; clone size: .; CDR3 protein: CASRLGKSSYEQYF
J gene: TRBJ2-5; V gene: TRBV6-1; clone size: few; CDR3 protein: CATGKSREVETQYF
J gene: TRBJ1-1; V gene: TRBV7-9; clone size: many; CDR3 protein: CASRRGQLNTEAFF
J gene: TRBJ2-2; V gene: TRBV21-1; clone size: .; CDR3 protein: CASSRRVPPPWAGELFF
J gene: TRBJ2-3; V gene: TRBV25-1; clone size: few; CDR3 protein: CASSELTSGGALDTQYF
J gene: TRBJ2-2; V gene: TRBV6-1; clone size: many; CDR3 protein: CASRDAGGTGELFF
J gene: TRBJ2-7; V gene: TRBV10-3; clone size: many; CDR3 protein: CAIRAGAGSYEQYF
J gene: TRBJ2-2; V gene: TRBV7-9; clone size: few; CDR3 protein: CASSGRLASGELFF
J gene: TRBJ1-6; V gene: TRBV11-3; clone size: .; CDR3 protein: CASSTDRGKDNSPFHF
J gene: TRBJ2-7; V gene: TRBV5-1; clone size: many; CDR3 protein: CASSLTGVDYEQYF
J gene: TRBJ2-3; V gene: TRBV5-1; clone size: many; CDR3 protein: CASSLAPGLAGVDTQYF
J gene: TRBJ2-5; V gene: TRBV5-6; clone size: few; CDR3 protein: CASSLVQGYGETQYF
J gene: TRBJ2-3; V gene: TRBV20-1; clone size: many; CDR3 protein: CSAGDLVMGTDTQYF
J gene: TRBJ2-7; V gene: TRBV4-1; clone size: .; CDR3 protein: CASSLAPIAGTSGRNEQYF
J gene: TRBJ2-3; V gene: TRBV7-2; clone size: many; CDR3 protein: CASSLEGKREYF
J gene: TRBJ2-1; V gene: TRBV19; clone size: .; CDR3 protein: CASRSERSYNEQFF
J gene: TRBJ2-1; V gene: TRBV4-3; clone size: many; CDR3 protein: CASSQEPGRNEQFF
J gene: TRBJ1-4; V gene: TRBV10-3; clone size: many; CDR3 protein: CAISESDRVHEKLFF
J gene: TRBJ2-6; V gene: TRBV6-1; clone size: .; CDR3 protein: CATPVRSGANVLTF
J gene: TRBJ1-5; V gene: TRBV11-2; clone size: .; CDR3 protein: CASSLRSRASLDQPQHF
J gene: TRBJ2-3; V gene: TRBV7-9; clone size: many; CDR3 protein: CASSSRLESTDTQYF
J gene: TRBJ2-3; V gene: TRBV10-3; clone size: many; CDR3 protein: CAISPGQRSPDTQYF
J gene: TRBJ2-1; V gene: TRBV2; clone size: many; CDR3 protein: CASSGLAEIEQFF
J gene: TRBJ2-3; V gene: TRBV10-3; clone size: .; CDR3 protein: CAISEGLAGSRDTQYF
J gene: TRBJ2-5; V gene: TRBV7-2; clone size: .; CDR3 protein: CASSLDNQETQYF
J gene: TRBJ2-3; V gene: TRBV7-2; clone size: few; CDR3 protein: CASSVESSTDTQYF
J gene: TRBJ2-5; V gene: TRBV11-2; clone size: .; CDR3 protein: CASSLAQTWETQYF
J gene: TRBJ2-5; V gene: TRBV20-1; clone size: many; CDR3 protein: CSAGLQETQYF
J gene: TRBJ2-7; V gene: TRBV9; clone size: .; CDR3 protein: CASSVGSIGAIYEQYF
J gene: TRBJ2-7; V gene: TRBV7-2; clone size: many; CDR3 protein: CASSLRVGGGTSYEQYF
J gene: TRBJ2-1; V gene: TRBV6-1; clone size: few; CDR3 protein: CASEKRDSYNEQFF